The 12 T cell receptor beta chains below were found in one sample sequenced in a study of tumor-infiltrating lymphocytes in localized non-small cell lung cancer. Assay used: immunoSEQ multiplex PCR; TCRdb lists only in-frame clones, some missing. Among around 16,000 clones listed, 60% to 85% were seen once. Sample: lung tumor tissue. The receptors here all came from a human donor with non-small cell lung cancer.

This chain uses TRBV7-3 with TRBJ2-1; a possible D gene is TRBD2 (6 bases). The CDR3 runs to 16 residues. Germline V lookup: CDR1 SGHTA, CDR2 FQGTGA. With 2 bases removed from V and 0 bases from J, the gap between germline ends came to 11 bases. This chain's CDR3 is CASSLVGGISYNEQFF. CDR3 nucleotides: TGTGCCAGCAGCTTAGTTGGCGGGATCTCCTACAATGAGCAGTTCTTC.

The J gene is TRBJ2-2, the V gene TRBV28; maybe TRBD2 (6 bases). Germline V gives CDR1 MDHEN, CDR2 SYDVKM. CDR3 size: 16 residues. V was clipped by 7 bases and J by 2 bases, with 17 bases between them. CDR3 region: CASILSGGRNTGELFF. DNA for the CDR3: TGTGCCAGCATCCTTTCCGGGGGTCGAAACACCGGGGAGCTGTTTTTT.

The table lists this clone with a few counts. The V call is TRBV7-9, the J call TRBJ1-1; D gene ambiguous. V gave up 2 bases and J gave up 0 bases, with 7 bases separating them. Germline lookup yields CDR1 SEHNR and CDR2 FQNEAQ (reference sequence). The CDR3 loop spans 14 amino acids. CDR3 region: CASSLPPMNTEAFF. CDR3 in DNA: TGTGCCAGCAGCTTACCCCCCATGAACACTGAAGCTTTCTTT.

By its share, this clone is medium-sized. The chain couples TRBV5-6 to TRBJ1-2; weak D call: TRBD1 (5 bases). There are 13 residues in the CDR3. With 3 bases removed from V and 6 bases from J, the gap between germline ends came to 12 bases. Germline V gives CDR1 SGHDT, CDR2 YYEEEE. The CDR3 nucleotides read TGTGCCAGCAGCTCGGACATCTTCGATGGCTACACCTTC. It codes for CASSSDIFDGYTF.

The chain recombines TRBV10-1 with TRBJ1-6; D not certain. This CDR3 is 13 amino acids long. CDR1 and CDR2 from the germline V gene are WNHNN and SYGVQD (reference sequence). V lost 6 bases to trimming and J lost 7 bases, with 10 bases between them. The CDR3 region has the DNA TGCGCCAGCAGCGTCCACGGGAATTCACCCCTCCACTTT. This sequence encodes CASSVHGNSPLHF.

The V call is TRBV5-6, the J call TRBJ2-3; D might be TRBD1 (8 bases). This CDR3 comprises 16 residues. From germline, CDR1 is SGHDT and CDR2 YYEEEE. V lost 4 bases to trimming and J lost 1 base, with 16 bases between them. The CDR3 nucleotides read TGTGCCAGCAGCCTGAGGGGGGGACAGGGCACAGATACGCAGTATTTT. Its protein product is CASSLRGGQGTDTQYF. Using reference TRBV5-6 and TRBJ2-3 for the parts outside the CDR3, the full variable domain is DAGVTQSPTHLIKTRGQQVTLRCSPKSGHDTVSWYQQALGQGPQFIFQYYEEEERQRGNFPDRFSGHQFPNYSSELNVNALLLGDSALYLCASSLRGGQGTDTQYFGPGTRLTVL.

J is TRBJ2-5 and V is TRBV7-2; maybe TRBD1 (5 bases). The CDR3 covers 15 residues. Trimming left V 2 bases short and J 2 bases short, with 12 bases between. In germline, CDR1 is SGHTA, CDR2 FQGNSA. CDR3 nucleotide sequence: TGTGCCAGCAGCTTACAGGGTTTTGGGCAAGAGACCCAGTACTTC. This gives the protein CASSLQGFGQETQYF.

This clone was recorded only once. V and J are TRBV5-6 and TRBJ2-1, with 9 nucleotides matching TRBD2. Looked up from germline, CDR1 is SGHDT and CDR2 is YYEEEE. J gave up 0 bases and V 4 bases, and 5 bases lay outside the gene matches. The CDR3 is made up of 16 amino acids. CDR3 DNA: TGTGCCAGCAGCCGTAAGGGACTAGCCTCCTACAATGAGCAGTTCTTC. It encodes CASSRKGLASYNEQFF.

The rearrangement joins TRBV7-8 to TRBJ2-5, with D possibly matching TRBD1 (5 bases). The V gene's germline CDR1 is SGHVS and CDR2 FQNEAQ. V was pared by 3 bases and J by 2 bases, with 16 bases between. The CDR3 covers 16 residues. CDR3 residues: CASSFTGEGKQETQYF. As DNA, the CDR3 is TGTGCCAGCAGCTTTACAGGCGAAGGGAAGCAAGAGACCCAGTACTTC.

The genes are TRBV15 and TRBJ1-1, with D possibly being TRBD1 (5 bases). CDR3 length: 13 residues. Germline loops: CDR1 LNHNV, CDR2 YYDKDF (reference sequence). The V end was cut by 7 bases, the J end by 4 bases, with 13 bases between. CDR3 loop: CATTNWGGTEAFF. DNA for the CDR3: TGTGCCACCACGAACTGGGGGGGCACTGAAGCTTTCTTT.

The chain recombines TRBV7-9 with TRBJ2-5; 8 bases agree with TRBD1. Germline CDR1 and CDR2: SEHNR and FQNEAQ (reference sequence). There are 18 residues in the CDR3. The V gene end was trimmed by 0 bases and the J gene end by 3 bases; junction bases not matched to a gene: 12. The DNA of the CDR3 is TGTGCCAGCAGCTTAGCCCGACAGGGGCCGAAACCGAAAGAGACCCAGTACTTC. Protein: CASSLARQGPKPKETQYF.

The V and J genes are TRBV5-1 and TRBJ2-5; D is uncertain. The CDR3 extends over 15 amino acids. V lost 0 bases and J lost 1, with 10 bases in between. Germline V lookup: CDR1 SGHRS, CDR2 YFSETQ. The CDR3 here is CASSLASQAQETQYF. DNA for the CDR3: TGCGCCAGCAGCTTGGCCTCGCAGGCCCAAGAGACCCAGTACTTC. The full variable domain, completed using reference TRBV5-1 and TRBJ2-5, is KAGVTQTPRYLIKTRGQQVTLSCSPISGHRSVSWYQQTPGQGLQFLFEYFSETQRNKGNFPGRFSGRQFSNSRSEMNVSTLELGDSALYLCASSLASQAQETQYFGPGTRLLVL.